Shown below are 22 T cell receptor beta chains from a single sample sequenced in a study of cytomegalovirus exposure and HLA in healthy donors. PCR used 60 Vbeta primers and 13 Jbeta primers. Using immunoSEQ multiplex PCR, the repertoire was profiled, and TCRdb retains in-frame clones only, with some absent. The sample includes approximately 98,000 clones, roughly 70% of them seen just once. Sequences were obtained from PBMCs. The source is a male donor in good health and CMV-seronegative.

This chain connects TRBV28 to TRBJ1-3; D possibly corresponds to TRBD1 (5 bases). Germline lookup yields CDR1 MDHEN and CDR2 SYDVKM. Trimming removed 5 bases from V and 4 bases from J, with 18 bases in between. CDR3 length: 16 residues. This chain's CDR3 is CASSPPGGVSGNTIYF. CDR3 nucleotide sequence: TGTGCCAGCAGTCCCCCGGGGGGGGTCAGCGGAAACACCATATATTTT.

The chain recombines TRBV30 with TRBJ1-1; possibly TRBD1 for D (5 bases). CDR1 and CDR2 (germline): GTSNPN, SVGIG (reference sequence). This CDR3 spans 14 amino acids. Trimming removed 0 bases from V and 7 bases from J, with 15 bases in between. The CDR3 here is CAWSVGPPGGEAFF. As DNA, the CDR3 is TGTGCCTGGAGTGTGGGTCCGCCCGGGGGTGAAGCTTTCTTT.

This clone came up once. The chain uses TRBV19 and TRBJ2-7; D perhaps matches TRBD2 (6 bases). Trimming removed 10 bases at V and 3 bases at J, with 16 bases between. The CDR3 runs 13 residues. Germline CDR1 is LNHDA and CDR2 is SQIVND (reference sequence). The CDR3 is CATAEAGYYEQYF. The CDR3 DNA is TGTGCCACCGCTGAGGCGGGATACTACGAGCAGTACTTC.

This chain uses TRBV2 with TRBJ2-2; 8 bases align to TRBD1. The CDR3 has 14 amino acids. Per germline, CDR1 SNHLY and CDR2 FYNNEI. Trimming removed 6 bases from V and 7 bases from J; junction bases left unmatched: 7. The CDR3 region is CASRAQGANGELFF. CDR3 bases: TGTGCCAGCAGAGCCCAGGGGGCGAACGGGGAGCTGTTTTTT.

This chain connects TRBV2 to TRBJ2-1; D is perhaps TRBD1 (6 bases). Germline V gives CDR1 SNHLY, CDR2 FYNNEI. This CDR3 is 15 amino acids long. V lost 3 bases and J lost 2, with 11 bases in between. The CDR3 region is CASSDGRDTYNEQFF. The CDR3 nucleotides read TGTGCCAGCAGTGACGGCAGGGACACCTACAATGAGCAGTTCTTC.

The chain has TRBV5-1 and TRBJ1-3; D possibly corresponds to TRBD1 (6 bases). The CDR3 is made up of 19 amino acids. The V and J ends lost 5 bases and 0 bases respectively, with 24 bases between them. Germline V gives CDR1 SGHRS, CDR2 YFSETQ. This chain's CDR3 is CASSFGQSALKISGNTIYF. CDR3 nucleotides: TGCGCCAGCAGTTTCGGACAGTCCGCCCTCAAGATCTCTGGAAACACCATATATTTT. The full variable domain, its missing parts supplied by reference TRBV5-1 and TRBJ1-3, is KAGVTQTPRYLIKTRGQQVTLSCSPISGHRSVSWYQQTPGQGLQFLFEYFSETQRNKGNFPGRFSGRQFSNSRSEMNVSTLELGDSALYLCASSFGQSALKISGNTIYFGEGSWLTVV.

In this sample, this clone turned up a few times. The chain combines TRBV5-5 with TRBJ1-1, with TRBD1 as a possible D gene (6 bases). Between the trimmed V and J ends, which lost 1 base and 3 bases, there was a span of 16 bases. Germline assignment: CDR1 SGHKS and CDR2 YYEKEE (reference sequence). The CDR3 totals 16 residues. CDR3 DNA: TGTGCCAGCAGCTTGAGACAGGCCCGCCGGCACACTGAAGCTTTCTTT. The encoded protein is CASSLRQARRHTEAFF.

The V and J genes are TRBV18 and TRBJ2-3; the D is unclear. Germline V gene sequence: CDR1 KGHSH, CDR2 LQKENI. This CDR3 is built from 17 residues. Trimming shortened V by 6 bases and J by 0 bases, and 19 bases separated the two germline ends. CDR3 in amino acids: CASSPFSSQASTDTQYF. The CDR3 DNA is TGTGCCAGCTCCCCGTTCTCGAGTCAGGCTAGCACAGATACGCAGTATTTT.

The chain combines TRBV9 with TRBJ2-3; TRBD2 matches at 9 bases. V gave up 0 bases and J gave up 2 bases; unmatched junction bases: 19. The length of the CDR3 is 21 residues. CDR1 is SGDLS, CDR2 YYNGEE, per germline. DNA of the CDR3: TGTGCCAGCAGCGTAGGGCTAGCGGGATCCATACCCAACCTATTCACAGATACGCAGTATTTT. Its protein product is CASSVGLAGSIPNLFTDTQYF.

The CDR3 loop is CASSESGQRRSPLHF. As DNA, the CDR3 is TGTGCCAGCAGTGAATCGGGACAGAGGAGATCACCCCTCCACTTT. The rearrangement uses TRBV25-1 and TRBJ1-6, with 7 bases that match TRBD1. V was clipped by 1 base and J by 10 bases; unmatched bases: 7. The CDR3 has 15 amino acids. Germline CDR1 reads MGHDK; CDR2 reads SYGVNS.

The J gene is TRBJ1-1, the V gene TRBV5-1; D remains ambiguous. The CDR3 contains 16 residues. Trimming removed 2 bases from V and 0 bases from J, with 14 bases in between. Germline values: CDR1 SGHRS, CDR2 YFSETQ. The CDR3 loop reads CASSLRVGAMNTEAFF. CDR3 DNA: TGCGCCAGCAGCTTACGTGTCGGTGCCATGAACACTGAAGCTTTCTTT.

The CDR3 reads CASSLHGGNEQFF. In nucleotides, the CDR3 is TGCGCCAGCAGCTTGCACGGGGGGAATGAGCAGTTCTTC. This chain uses TRBV5-1 with TRBJ2-1; TRBD2 matches at 7 bases. The CDR3 extends over 13 amino acids. V shed 1 base, J shed 7 bases, and the junction held 2 bases outside the gene matches. CDR1 is SGHRS and CDR2 is YFSETQ in the germline V gene.

This chain uses TRBV6-5 with TRBJ2-7; D not resolved. V dropped 6 bases and J dropped 0 bases, with 12 bases sitting between them. CDR3 length: 14 amino acids. Germline V gene data show CDR1 as MNHEY and CDR2 as SVGAGI. The CDR3 DNA reads TGTGCCAGCAGGGGCCTATCAAGCTCCTACGAGCAGTACTTC. Translated: CASRGLSSSYEQYF.

This sequence joins TRBV6-6 and TRBJ1-5; D might be TRBD1 (6 bases). Trimming pared 8 bases from V and 1 base from J, leaving 9 bases between. This CDR3 spans 13 amino acids. Germline V gene data show CDR1 as MNHNY and CDR2 as SVGAGI (reference sequence). CDR3 sequence: CASGQRSNQPQHF. CDR3 DNA sequence: TGTGCCAGCGGACAGAGGAGCAATCAGCCCCAGCATTTT.

This clone has just one count. The chain uses TRBV9 and TRBJ2-7, with unresolved D. CDR1 and CDR2 from the germline V gene are SGDLS and YYNGEE. There are 16 residues in the CDR3. Trimming took 4 bases from V and 2 from J, leaving 19 bases between them. CDR3 in DNA: TGTGCCAGCAGCCCCCGCGGAGATTTCTACCCCTACGAGCAGTACTTC. It translates to CASSPRGDFYPYEQYF.

The rearrangement joins TRBV14 to TRBJ1-1; 7 bases agree with TRBD1. The CDR3 loop spans 15 amino acids. The junction had 9 bases not matched to a gene; V was cut back by 5 bases and J by 3 bases. Germline V CDR1 and CDR2: SGHDN, FVKESK. The CDR3: CASSIRTGRYTEAFF. CDR3 DNA: TGTGCCAGCAGCATCCGGACAGGCCGATACACTGAAGCTTTCTTT. Complete variable domain (other parts from reference TRBV14 and TRBJ1-1): EAGVTQFPSHSVIEKGQTVTLRCDPISGHDNLYWYRRVMGKEIKFLLHFVKESKQDESGMPNNRFLAERTGGTYSTLKVQPAELEDSGVYFCASSIRTGRYTEAFFGQGTRLTVV.

The V call is TRBV6-6, the J call TRBJ1-2; no definite D call. The CDR3 consists of 13 residues. Trimming pared 4 bases from V and 2 bases from J, leaving 8 bases between. CDR1 and CDR2 (germline): MNHNY, SVGAGI (reference sequence). The DNA of the CDR3 is TGTGCCAGCAGTTCCCCCGGGAACTATGGCTACACCTTC. It yields the protein CASSSPGNYGYTF.

The chain has TRBV13 and TRBJ2-3; a weak D match, TRBD2 (5 bases). Germline V gene lookup returns CDR1 PRHDT and CDR2 FYEKMQ (reference sequence). This CDR3 has 18 amino acids. The V end lost 5 bases, the J end lost 0 bases, and 21 bases lay between the germline ends. This chain's CDR3 is CASSQLGRNRASTDTQYF. The CDR3 DNA sequence: TGTGCCAGCAGCCAACTAGGGCGGAACCGTGCTAGCACAGATACGCAGTATTTT.

V usage is TRBV27 and J usage is TRBJ2-1; D gene unclear. V was pared by 6 bases and J by 9 bases, with 12 bases between. The CDR3 length is 12 residues. Germline CDR1 is MNHEY and CDR2 is SMNVEV (reference sequence). CDR3 bases: TGTGCCAGCAGCCCAGGTATCATTGAGCAGTTCTTC. It encodes CASSPGIIEQFF.

The chain is built from TRBV30 and TRBJ2-7; tentatively, D is TRBD2 (5 bases). CDR1 is GTSNPN and CDR2 is SVGIG in the germline V gene (reference sequence). The V end lost 0 bases, the J end lost 0 bases, and 15 bases lay between the germline ends. The CDR3 is made up of 16 amino acids. The CDR3 protein is CAWSVTLDFHSYEQYF. The CDR3 bases are TGTGCCTGGAGTGTTACTTTGGACTTCCACTCCTACGAGCAGTACTTC.

The chain couples TRBV19 to TRBJ2-7; 7 bases agree with TRBD1. The germline gives CDR1 LNHDA, CDR2 SQIVND (reference sequence). V shed 6 bases and J 2 bases; nucleotides not matched to a gene: 7. The CDR3 is 14 amino acids. The CDR3 spells CASRDRQGPYEQYF. In DNA, the CDR3 is TGTGCCAGTAGGGACAGACAGGGCCCCTACGAGCAGTACTTC.

This clone has a single count. This sequence joins TRBV9 and TRBJ2-2; TRBD2 agrees at 8 bases. The CDR3 length is 15 residues. The V and J ends lost 7 bases and 3 bases, in that order; junction bases with no gene match: 8. CDR1 is SGDLS, CDR2 YYNGEE, per germline. The CDR3 protein is CASGGGLADTGELFF. The DNA of the CDR3 is TGTGCCAGCGGGGGTGGACTAGCTGACACCGGGGAGCTGTTTTTT.